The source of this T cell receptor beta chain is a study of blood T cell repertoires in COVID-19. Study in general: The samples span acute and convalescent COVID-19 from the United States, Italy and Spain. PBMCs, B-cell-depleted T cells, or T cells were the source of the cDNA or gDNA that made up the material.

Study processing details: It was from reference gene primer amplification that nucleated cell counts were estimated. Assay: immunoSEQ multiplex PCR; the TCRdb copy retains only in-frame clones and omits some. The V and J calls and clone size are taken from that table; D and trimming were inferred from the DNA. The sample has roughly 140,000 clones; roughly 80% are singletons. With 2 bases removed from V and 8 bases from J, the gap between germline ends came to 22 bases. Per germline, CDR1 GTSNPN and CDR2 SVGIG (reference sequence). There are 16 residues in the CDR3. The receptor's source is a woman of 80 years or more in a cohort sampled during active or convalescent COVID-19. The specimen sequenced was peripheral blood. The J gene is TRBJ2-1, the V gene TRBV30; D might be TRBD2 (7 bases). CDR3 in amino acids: CAWSPRSGAGAYEQFF. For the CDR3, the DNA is TGTGCCTGGAGTCCCCGTTCGGGCGCGGGGGCATATGAGCAGTTCTTC.